Given below is one TCR beta chain in context. The antigen is unknown. Germline V CDR1 and CDR2: SQVTM, ANQGSEA. J gave up 5 bases and V 7 bases, and 7 bases lay outside the gene matches. The CDR3 sequence is 13 residues long. This sample is part of a study of cytomegalovirus exposure and HLA in healthy donors. Study context: A later analysis reported the same platform for the roughly 120 validation repertoires and the roughly 700 first-cohort repertoires. Notes on the study in general: The classifier reportedly diagnosed cytomegalovirus status with high sensitivity and specificity. Many donors shared some public TCRs, even though most TCR sequences were rare.

Separate from the approximately 720-subject first cohort, the 120-subject validation cohort was the one that the donors belonged to. This table comes from immunoSEQ multiplex PCR, and its TCRdb copy is limited to in-frame clones, with some not included. In the table there are about 360,000 clones, roughly 85% of which are singletons. Source material: PBMCs. This chain joins TRBV29-1 and TRBJ1-1; 10 nucleotides line up with TRBD1. This receptor was obtained from a young woman in good health and CMV-seronegative. The DNA for the CDR3 is TGCAGCGGAAGGGACAGGGGCAGGACTGAAGCTTTCTTT. It yields the protein CSGRDRGRTEAFF. Full variable domain (outside the CDR3, taken from reference TRBV29-1 and TRBJ1-1): SAVISQKPSRDICQRGTSLTIQCQVDSQVTMMFWYRQQPGQSLTLIATANQGSEATYESGFVIDKFPISRPNLTFSTLTVSNMSPEDSSIYLCSGRDRGRTEAFFGQGTRLTVV.